The 27 T cell receptor beta chains presented below share a single source sample, sequenced in a study of OX40 agonist ivuxolimab in advanced cancers. Libraries were prepared through the immunoSEQ multiplex PCR assay. TCRdb holds this immuneACCESS table with in-frame rearrangements only. Some clones are missing; in checked studies, unresolved V genes explain under half, and the rest has no known cause. For this sample there are some 86,000 clones; 90% appear just once. The ten largest clones add up to less than 0.35% of the sample. The specimen was CD4+ or CD8+ T cells sorted from blood, collected in a trial of the OX40 agonist ivuxolimab. The receptors were gathered from an adult with an advanced solid tumor such as melanoma, head and neck, liver or kidney cancer.

This rearrangement joins TRBV29-1 to TRBJ2-3, with 7 bases matching TRBD2. CDR3 length: 14 residues. The germline gives CDR1 SQVTM, CDR2 ANQGSEA. The V and J ends lost 4 bases and 0 bases, in that order; junction bases with no gene match: 4. CDR3 nucleotide sequence: TGCAGCGTTGGACTAGCTTTAAGCACAGATACGCAGTATTTT. Amino acids: CSVGLALSTDTQYF.

This chain joins TRBV6-6 and TRBJ2-1; D remains unclear. This CDR3 comprises 13 residues. Germline-derived CDR1 and CDR2 are MNHNY and SVGAGI (reference sequence). Trimming removed 5 bases from V and 7 bases from J, with 12 bases in between. The CDR3 region has the DNA TGTGCCAGCAGTCCCAGCCAGAGAAATGAGCAGTTCTTC. Protein product: CASSPSQRNEQFF.

This chain joins TRBV5-1 and TRBJ2-5, with a possible D match to TRBD2 (8 bases). The CDR3 loop spans 16 amino acids. The V end was cut by 5 bases, the J end by 2 bases, with 19 bases between. Germline CDR1 and CDR2: SGHRS and YFSETQ. The CDR3 protein is CASREGASGGQETQYF. The DNA of the CDR3 is TGCGCCAGCAGGGAGGGGGCGAGCGGGGGACAAGAGACCCAGTACTTC.

The chain has TRBV19 and TRBJ1-2, with 8 nucleotides matching TRBD1. Germline V gene sequence: CDR1 LNHDA, CDR2 SQIVND (reference sequence). V lost 6 bases to trimming and J lost 4 bases; unmatched junction nucleotides: 7. The CDR3 covers 14 residues. CDR3 region: CASRYPQGAYGYTF. DNA for the CDR3: TGTGCCAGTAGATATCCCCAGGGGGCCTATGGCTACACCTTC. Together with reference TRBV19 and TRBJ1-2, the CDR3 gives the full variable domain: DGGITQSPKYLFRKEGQNVTLSCEQNLNHDAMYWYRQDPGQGLRLIYYSQIVNDFQKGDIAEGYSVSREKKESFPLTVTSAQKNPTAFYLCASRYPQGAYGYTFGSGTRLTVV.

This sequence joins TRBV10-2 and TRBJ1-1; D perhaps matches TRBD1 (5 bases). The CDR3 totals 12 residues. V was pared by 6 bases and J by 4 bases, with 9 bases between. The germline V gene has CDR1 WSHSY and CDR2 SAAADI. CDR3 in DNA: TGCGCCAGCAGACAGGCAAGCACTGAAGCTTTCTTT. This sequence encodes CASRQASTEAFF.

CDR3 residues: CASSQPTGAGGELFF. Written as DNA, the CDR3 is TGCGCCAGCAGCCAACCAACAGGGGCGGGCGGGGAGCTGTTTTTT. The chain employs TRBV4-1 and TRBJ2-2, with 7 bases lining up with TRBD1. V gave up 2 bases and J gave up 7 bases; unmatched junction bases: 7. Germline loops: CDR1 MGHRA, CDR2 YSYEKL. The CDR3 spans 15 residues.

V usage is TRBV6-6 and J usage is TRBJ2-2; the D is unclear. CDR1 and CDR2 from the germline V gene are MNHNY and SVGAGI (reference sequence). The CDR3 is 11 residues long. The germline V and J ends were trimmed by 4 bases and 9 bases, with 6 bases remaining between them. The CDR3 loop is CASSSPRELFF. CDR3 DNA: TGTGCCAGCAGTTCCCCAAGGGAGCTGTTTTTT.

V usage is TRBV6-1 and J usage is TRBJ2-1; unclear D gene. The germline CDR1 and CDR2 sequences are MNHNS and SASEGT. Trimming took 7 bases from V and 2 from J, leaving 15 bases between them. The length of the CDR3 is 15 residues. CDR3 loop: CASIEQLLAYNEQFF. CDR3 bases: TGTGCCAGCATAGAGCAGCTACTCGCCTACAATGAGCAGTTCTTC.

The chain uses TRBV7-9 and TRBJ1-5; 10 bases fit TRBD1. V was clipped by 5 bases and J by 7 bases; unmatched bases: 8. The length of the CDR3 is 15 residues. Germline CDR1 is SEHNR and CDR2 is FQNEAQ (reference sequence). The CDR3 nucleotides read TGTGCCAGCAGCCCAGGGACAGGGGACCCGCAGCCCCAGCATTTT. Protein sequence: CASSPGTGDPQPQHF. The full variable domain, with the rest looked up from reference TRBV7-9 and TRBJ1-5, is DTGVSQNPRHKITKRGQNVTFRCDPISEHNRLYWYRQTLGQGPEFLTYFQNEAQLEKSRLLSDRFSAERPKGSFSTLEIQRTEQGDSAMYLCASSPGTGDPQPQHFGDGTRLSIL.

CDR3 nucleotide sequence: TGTGCCAGCAGCCAATCGGACAGGGCTGGCTACACCTTC. As protein: CASSQSDRAGYTF. The chain recombines TRBV16 with TRBJ1-2; 8 positions match TRBD1. Germline trimming cut 0 bases from V and 7 bases from J; bases unmatched to any gene: 1. The CDR3 loop spans 13 amino acids. Germline V CDR1 and CDR2: KGHSY, FQNENV.

The chain has TRBV6-6 and TRBJ1-1; D might be TRBD1 (6 bases). Germline CDR1 MNHNY, CDR2 SVGAGI (reference sequence). The CDR3 covers 15 residues. The ends were cut back, 6 bases at V and 1 base at J, with 15 bases in the middle. CDR3 region: CASRLEQGPNTEAFF. The DNA for the CDR3 is TGTGCCAGCAGGTTGGAACAGGGACCGAACACTGAAGCTTTCTTT.

The chain uses TRBV27 and TRBJ2-5; D possibly corresponds to TRBD2 (6 bases). The length of the CDR3 is 17 residues. The germline V gene encodes CDR1 MNHEY and CDR2 SMNVEV (reference sequence). V was shortened by 0 bases and J by 2 bases, with 16 bases between the two germline ends. The CDR3 bases are TGTGCCAGCAGTTTATCCCCACCGACTAGTCGACAAGAGACCCAGTACTTC. Translated: CASSLSPPTSRQETQYF.

V usage is TRBV12-5 and J usage is TRBJ2-4; D is possibly TRBD2 (6 bases). In germline, CDR1 is LGHNT, CDR2 FRNRAP. The V end lost 5 bases, the J end lost 8 bases, and 22 bases lay between the germline ends. This CDR3 comprises 16 residues. The CDR3 here is CASGMPPGGAKDIQYF. Here the CDR3 DNA reads TGTGCTAGTGGTATGCCCCCTGGAGGGGCTAAGGACATTCAGTACTTC.

This clone was seen a single time. The V and J genes are TRBV5-4 and TRBJ2-1, with D maybe TRBD2 (6 bases). Germline V CDR1 and CDR2: SGHNT, YYREEE (reference sequence). The CDR3 has 17 amino acids. V was clipped by 0 bases and J by 8 bases, with 21 bases between them. CDR3 in DNA: TGTGCCAGCAGCTTGGGGGGTAACATGCGGGGTACGGATGAGCAGTTCTTC. The encoded protein is CASSLGGNMRGTDEQFF.

The V and J genes are TRBV19 and TRBJ1-2; no definite D call. The ends were cut back, 3 bases at V and 1 base at J, with 9 bases in the middle. Germline assignment: CDR1 LNHDA and CDR2 SQIVND (reference sequence). The CDR3 length is 14 residues. The DNA of the CDR3 is TGTGCCAGTAGTATGTCTCAGCTTAACTATGGCTACACCTTC. Its translation is CASSMSQLNYGYTF.

This chain connects TRBV5-5 to TRBJ1-6, with a possible D match to TRBD1 (6 bases). In germline, CDR1 is SGHKS, CDR2 YYEKEE (reference sequence). Trimming stripped 1 base from V and 7 bases from J, with 24 bases between. The CDR3 spans 19 residues. This CDR3 is CASSLLTGTLVSGNSPLHF. The CDR3 coding sequence is TGTGCCAGCAGCTTGCTGACAGGAACGTTGGTGTCGGGAAATTCACCCCTCCACTTT.

The chain joins TRBV5-1 to TRBJ1-6, with TRBD1 as a possible D gene (6 bases). CDR1 is SGHRS, CDR2 YFSETQ, per germline. V dropped 1 base and J dropped 8 bases, with 13 bases sitting between them. The CDR3 loop spans 15 amino acids. The CDR3, as DNA: TGCGCCAGCAGCTTGATTACAGGGCCTGATTCACCCCTCCACTTT. Protein product: CASSLITGPDSPLHF. Based on the CDR3 plus reference TRBV5-1 and TRBJ1-6, the full variable domain is KAGVTQTPRYLIKTRGQQVTLSCSPISGHRSVSWYQQTPGQGLQFLFEYFSETQRNKGNFPGRFSGRQFSNSRSEMNVSTLELGDSALYLCASSLITGPDSPLHFGNGTRLTVT.

The chain employs TRBV6-1 and TRBJ1-1; no definite D call. The germline gives CDR1 MNHNS, CDR2 SASEGT. Between the trimmed V and J ends, which lost 4 bases and 2 bases, there was a span of 8 bases. This CDR3 is 13 amino acids long. This CDR3 reads CASSARANTEAFF. For the CDR3, the DNA is TGTGCCAGCAGTGCCCGAGCCAACACTGAAGCTTTCTTT.

The chain has TRBV5-1 and TRBJ2-1, with D perhaps TRBD1 or TRBD2 (5 bases each). V lost 6 bases to trimming and J lost 3 bases, with 19 bases between them. The CDR3 sequence is 16 residues long. Germline V gene lookup returns CDR1 SGHRS and CDR2 YFSETQ. CDR3 DNA sequence: TGCGCCAGCAACCCTACTGGGACCGAATACTACAATGAGCAGTTCTTC. Translating it yields CASNPTGTEYYNEQFF.

The chain links TRBV27 to TRBJ2-5; 9 positions match TRBD1. V gave up 7 bases and J gave up 0 bases; unmatched junction bases: 6. Germline assignment: CDR1 MNHEY and CDR2 SMNVEV (reference sequence). The CDR3 loop spans 15 amino acids. The chain's CDR3 is CASTSWDRDQETQYF. CDR3 in DNA: TGTGCCAGCACATCATGGGACAGGGACCAAGAGACCCAGTACTTC.

The genes are TRBV5-1 and TRBJ2-5; D not certain. V shed 0 bases and J shed 2 bases, with 5 bases lying between them. The germline V gene encodes CDR1 SGHRS and CDR2 YFSETQ. This CDR3 has 13 amino acids. The CDR3 here is CASSLAIQETQYF. As DNA, the CDR3 is TGCGCCAGCAGCTTGGCCATTCAAGAGACCCAGTACTTC.

V is TRBV29-1 and J is TRBJ1-2, with a possible D match to TRBD1 (5 bases). The CDR3 extends over 14 amino acids. Germline V gene sequence: CDR1 SQVTM, CDR2 ANQGSEA. Trimming removed 6 bases from V and 6 bases from J, with 20 bases in between. CDR3 in DNA: TGCAGCGTCCTACCCTCGCTGACAGAGGATGGCTACACCTTC. Its translation: CSVLPSLTEDGYTF.

CDR3 in DNA: TGTGCCACCAGCAGAGTAGGGGATGAGCAGTTCTTC. Residues: CATSRVGDEQFF. The chain combines TRBV15 with TRBJ2-1; D may be TRBD1 (5 bases). Trimming took 1 base from V and 8 from J, leaving 6 bases between them. CDR3 length equals 12 residues. CDR1 is LNHNV, CDR2 YYDKDF, per germline (reference sequence).

This chain links TRBV28 with TRBJ2-7; 9 bases are shared with TRBD1. CDR1 and CDR2 (germline): MDHEN, SYDVKM. V trimming: 5 bases; J trimming: 5 bases; junction bases outside the gene matches: 10. This CDR3 has 15 amino acids. CDR3 sequence (DNA): TGTGCCAGCAGTCAGATTGGGACAGGGCGCAACGAGCAGTACGTC. Its protein is CASSQIGTGRNEQYV.

The chain uses TRBV7-9 and TRBJ2-3; D is unresolved. The CDR3 has 17 amino acids. CDR1 is SEHNR and CDR2 is FQNEAQ in the germline V gene (reference sequence). The V end was cut by 1 base, the J end by 2 bases, with 16 bases between. CDR3 DNA sequence: TGTGCCAGCAGCTTAGTTGCCCGGCTTCTTAACACAGATACGCAGTATTTT. It translates to CASSLVARLLNTDTQYF.

The rearrangement uses TRBV6-1 and TRBJ2-7; D gene ambiguous. The ends were cut back, 4 bases at V and 3 bases at J, with 4 bases in the middle. Germline V lookup: CDR1 MNHNS, CDR2 SASEGT. This CDR3 is built from 11 residues. CDR3 sequence: CASSAHYEQYV. CDR3 nucleotide sequence: TGTGCCAGCAGTGCCCACTACGAGCAGTACGTC.

The rearrangement uses TRBV6-6 and TRBJ2-1; 12 bases align to TRBD2. CDR3 length equals 16 residues. Germline V gene data show CDR1 as MNHNY and CDR2 as SVGAGI (reference sequence). V was clipped by 5 bases and J by 7 bases; unmatched bases: 9. The CDR3 protein is CASSASSGGAWNEQFF. Written as DNA, the CDR3 is TGTGCCAGCAGTGCTTCTAGCGGGGGGGCCTGGAATGAGCAGTTCTTC.